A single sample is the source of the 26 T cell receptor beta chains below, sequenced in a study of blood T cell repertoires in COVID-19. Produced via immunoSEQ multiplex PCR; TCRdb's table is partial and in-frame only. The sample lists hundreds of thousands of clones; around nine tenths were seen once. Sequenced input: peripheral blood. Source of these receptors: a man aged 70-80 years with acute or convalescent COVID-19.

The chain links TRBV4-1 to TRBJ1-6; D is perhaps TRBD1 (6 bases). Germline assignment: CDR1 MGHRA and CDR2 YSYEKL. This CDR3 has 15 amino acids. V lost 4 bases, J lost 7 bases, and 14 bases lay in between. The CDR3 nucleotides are TGCGCCAGCAGCCGAGGACAGAGAGAAAATTCACCCCTCCACTTT. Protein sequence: CASSRGQRENSPLHF.

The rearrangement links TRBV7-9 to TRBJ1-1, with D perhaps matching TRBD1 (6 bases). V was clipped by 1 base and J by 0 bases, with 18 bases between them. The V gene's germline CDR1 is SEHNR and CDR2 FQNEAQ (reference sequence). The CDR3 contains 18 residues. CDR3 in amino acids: CASSLDPGQHGMNTEAFF. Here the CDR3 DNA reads TGTGCCAGCAGCTTAGACCCAGGACAGCACGGTATGAACACTGAAGCTTTCTTT.

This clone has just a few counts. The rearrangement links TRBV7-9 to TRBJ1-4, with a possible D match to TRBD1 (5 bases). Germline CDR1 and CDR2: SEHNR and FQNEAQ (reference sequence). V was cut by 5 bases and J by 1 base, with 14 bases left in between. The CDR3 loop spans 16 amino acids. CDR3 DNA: TGTGCCAGCAGCCACCCAAACAGGAGAACTAATGAAAAACTGTTTTTT. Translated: CASSHPNRRTNEKLFF.

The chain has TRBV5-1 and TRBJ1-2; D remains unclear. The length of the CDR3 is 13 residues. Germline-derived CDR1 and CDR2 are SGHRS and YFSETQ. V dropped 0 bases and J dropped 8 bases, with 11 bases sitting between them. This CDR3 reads CASSLEQEGGYTF. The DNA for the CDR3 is TGCGCCAGCAGCTTGGAGCAGGAGGGCGGCTACACCTTC. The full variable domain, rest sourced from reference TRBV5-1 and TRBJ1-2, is KAGVTQTPRYLIKTRGQQVTLSCSPISGHRSVSWYQQTPGQGLQFLFEYFSETQRNKGNFPGRFSGRQFSNSRSEMNVSTLELGDSALYLCASSLEQEGGYTFGSGTRLTVV.

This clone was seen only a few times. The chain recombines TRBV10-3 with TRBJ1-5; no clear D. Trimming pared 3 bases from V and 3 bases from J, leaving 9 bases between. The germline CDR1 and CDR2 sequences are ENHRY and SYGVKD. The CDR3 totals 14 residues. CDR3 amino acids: CAISEWQSNQPQHF. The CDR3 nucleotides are TGTGCCATCAGTGAATGGCAGTCCAATCAGCCCCAGCATTTT.

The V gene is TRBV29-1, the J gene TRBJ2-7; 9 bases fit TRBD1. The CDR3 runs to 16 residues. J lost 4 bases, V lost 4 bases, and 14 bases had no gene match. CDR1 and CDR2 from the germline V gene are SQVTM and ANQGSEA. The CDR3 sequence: CSVAGKKGQGGYEQYF. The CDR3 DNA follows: TGCAGCGTTGCGGGTAAGAAGGGACAGGGAGGTTACGAGCAGTACTTC.

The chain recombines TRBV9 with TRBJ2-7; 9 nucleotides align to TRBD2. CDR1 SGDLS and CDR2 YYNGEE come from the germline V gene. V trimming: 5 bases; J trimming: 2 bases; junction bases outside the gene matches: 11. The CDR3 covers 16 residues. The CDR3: CASSDSGAGGTYEQYF. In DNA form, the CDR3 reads TGTGCCAGCAGTGACTCAGGAGCGGGAGGTACCTACGAGCAGTACTTC.

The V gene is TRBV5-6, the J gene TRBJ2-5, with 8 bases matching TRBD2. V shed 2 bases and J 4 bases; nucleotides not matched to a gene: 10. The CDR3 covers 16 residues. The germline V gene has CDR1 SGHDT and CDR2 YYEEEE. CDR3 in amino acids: CASSFTGTRGGETQYF. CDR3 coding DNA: TGTGCCAGCAGCTTTACCGGGACTAGGGGTGGAGAGACCCAGTACTTC.

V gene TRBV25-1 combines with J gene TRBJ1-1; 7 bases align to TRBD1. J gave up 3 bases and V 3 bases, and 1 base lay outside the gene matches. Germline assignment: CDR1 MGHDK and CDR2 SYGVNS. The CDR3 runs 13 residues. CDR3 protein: CASSDQGDTEAFF. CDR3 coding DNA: TGTGCCAGCAGTGATCAGGGGGACACTGAAGCTTTCTTT.

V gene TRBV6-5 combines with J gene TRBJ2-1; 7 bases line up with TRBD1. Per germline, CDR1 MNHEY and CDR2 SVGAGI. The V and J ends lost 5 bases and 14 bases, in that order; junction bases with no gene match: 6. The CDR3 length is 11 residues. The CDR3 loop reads CASSLGGPKFF. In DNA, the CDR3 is TGTGCCAGCAGTCTAGGGGGCCCTAAGTTCTTC.

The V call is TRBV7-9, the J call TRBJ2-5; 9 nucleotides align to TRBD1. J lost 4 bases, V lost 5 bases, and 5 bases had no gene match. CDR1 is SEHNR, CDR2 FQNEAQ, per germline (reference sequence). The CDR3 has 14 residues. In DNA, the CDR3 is TGTGCCAGCAGCCCTACAGGGGGCGGAGAGACCCAGTACTTC. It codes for CASSPTGGGETQYF. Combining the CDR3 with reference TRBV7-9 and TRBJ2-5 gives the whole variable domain DTGVSQNPRHKITKRGQNVTFRCDPISEHNRLYWYRQTLGQGPEFLTYFQNEAQLEKSRLLSDRFSAERPKGSFSTLEIQRTEQGDSAMYLCASSPTGGGETQYFGPGTRLLVL.

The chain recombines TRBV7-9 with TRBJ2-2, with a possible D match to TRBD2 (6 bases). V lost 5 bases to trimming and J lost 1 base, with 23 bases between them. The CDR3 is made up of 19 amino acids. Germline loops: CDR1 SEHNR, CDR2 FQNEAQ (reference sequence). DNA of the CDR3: TGTGCCAGCAGCCAAAGACTAATAGGGGTTAGCGGGAACACCGGGGAGCTGTTTTTT. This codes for CASSQRLIGVSGNTGELFF.

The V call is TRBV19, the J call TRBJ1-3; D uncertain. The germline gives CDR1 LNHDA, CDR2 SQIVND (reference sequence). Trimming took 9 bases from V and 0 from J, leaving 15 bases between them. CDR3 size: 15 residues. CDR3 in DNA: TGTGCCAGCCAGCGTGAGAGGTTCTCTGGAAACACCATATATTTT. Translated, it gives CASQRERFSGNTIYF.

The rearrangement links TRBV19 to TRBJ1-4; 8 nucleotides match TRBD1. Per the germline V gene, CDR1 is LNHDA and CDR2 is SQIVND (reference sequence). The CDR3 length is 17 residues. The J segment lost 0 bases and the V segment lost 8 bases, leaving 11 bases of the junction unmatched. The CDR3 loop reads CASGTPDRVATNEKLFF. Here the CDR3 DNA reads TGTGCCAGTGGGACCCCGGACAGGGTAGCAACTAATGAAAAACTGTTTTTT.

CDR3 nucleotide sequence: TGTGCCAGCAGCTTCCAGGGGACCGGCGGGACCCAGTACTTC. Translation gives CASSFQGTGGTQYF. The rearrangement uses TRBV5-4 and TRBJ2-5, with D possibly being TRBD1 (6 bases). V was pared by 2 bases and J by 7 bases, with 15 bases between. Per the germline V gene, CDR1 is SGHNT and CDR2 is YYREEE (reference sequence). This CDR3 contains 14 residues.

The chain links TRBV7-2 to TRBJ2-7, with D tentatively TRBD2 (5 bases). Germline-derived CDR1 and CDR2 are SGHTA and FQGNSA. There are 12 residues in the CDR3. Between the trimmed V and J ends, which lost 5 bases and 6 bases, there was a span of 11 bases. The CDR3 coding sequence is TGTGCCAGCAGCCTCGGGGTGGGCGAGCAGTACTTC. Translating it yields CASSLGVGEQYF.

The CDR3 DNA follows: TGTGCCAGTAGTGTGACTAGCGGGAGCGAAGAGCAGTTCTTC. As protein: CASSVTSGSEEQFF. This chain uses TRBV19 with TRBJ2-1; 12 bases are a match to TRBD2. Germline V gene lookup returns CDR1 LNHDA and CDR2 SQIVND (reference sequence). Losses at the gene ends were 5 bases for V and 10 bases for J; bases not matched to a gene: 6. The CDR3 spans 14 residues.

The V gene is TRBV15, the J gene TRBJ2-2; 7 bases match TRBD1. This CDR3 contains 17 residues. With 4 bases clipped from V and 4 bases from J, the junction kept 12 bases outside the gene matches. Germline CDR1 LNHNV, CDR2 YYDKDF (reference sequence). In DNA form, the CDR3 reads TGTGCCACCAGCAATATAGTAGGGACAGAACTCACCGGGGAGCTGTTTTTT. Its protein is CATSNIVGTELTGELFF.

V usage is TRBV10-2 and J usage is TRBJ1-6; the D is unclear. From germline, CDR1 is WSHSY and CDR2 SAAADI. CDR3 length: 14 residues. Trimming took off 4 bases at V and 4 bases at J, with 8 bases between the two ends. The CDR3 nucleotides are TGCGCCAGCAGTGGTCGGGGTTATAATTCACCCCTCCACTTT. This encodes CASSGRGYNSPLHF.

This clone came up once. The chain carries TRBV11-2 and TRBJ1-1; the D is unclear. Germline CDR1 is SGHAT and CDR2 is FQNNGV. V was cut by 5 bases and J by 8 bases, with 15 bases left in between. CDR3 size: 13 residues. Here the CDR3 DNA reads TGTGCCAGCAGCCCCGGTGGGCCCCGGGAAGCTTTCTTT. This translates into CASSPGGPREAFF.

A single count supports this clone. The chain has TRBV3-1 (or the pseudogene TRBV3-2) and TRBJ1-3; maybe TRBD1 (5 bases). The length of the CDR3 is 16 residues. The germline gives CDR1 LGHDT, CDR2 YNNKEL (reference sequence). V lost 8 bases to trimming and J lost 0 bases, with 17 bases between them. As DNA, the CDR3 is TGTGCCAGCTCCTCGTCGTGGGGCCTCTCTGGAAACACCATATATTTT. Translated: CASSSSWGLSGNTIYF.

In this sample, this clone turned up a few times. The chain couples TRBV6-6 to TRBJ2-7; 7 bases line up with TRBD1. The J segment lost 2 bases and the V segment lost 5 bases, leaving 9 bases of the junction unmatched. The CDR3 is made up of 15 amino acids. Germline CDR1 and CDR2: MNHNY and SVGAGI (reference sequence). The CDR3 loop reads CASSTRTGRTYEQYF. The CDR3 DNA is TGTGCCAGCAGTACACGGACAGGCCGGACCTACGAGCAGTACTTC.

DNA of the CDR3: TGTGCCTGGACGGGGGGACACAATCAGCCCCAGCATTTT. It specifies CAWTGGHNQPQHF. V is TRBV30 and J is TRBJ1-5, with D perhaps matching TRBD1 (6 bases). Germline CDR1 GTSNPN, CDR2 SVGIG (reference sequence). The CDR3 loop spans 13 amino acids. V was cut by 4 bases and J by 3 bases, with 10 bases left in between.

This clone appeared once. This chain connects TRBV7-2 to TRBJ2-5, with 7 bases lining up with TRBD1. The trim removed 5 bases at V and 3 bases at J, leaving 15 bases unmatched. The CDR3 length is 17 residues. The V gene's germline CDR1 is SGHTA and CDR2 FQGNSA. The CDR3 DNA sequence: TGTGCCAGCAGCGACACATGGGGACAGTCTAATGAAGAGACCCAGTACTTC. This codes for CASSDTWGQSNEETQYF. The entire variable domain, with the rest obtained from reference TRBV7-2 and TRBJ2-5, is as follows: GAGVSQSPSNKVTEKGKDVELRCDPISGHTALYWYRQSLGQGLEFLIYFQGNSAPDKSGLPSDRFSAERTGGSVSTLTIQRTQQEDSAVYLCASSDTWGQSNEETQYFGPGTRLLVL.

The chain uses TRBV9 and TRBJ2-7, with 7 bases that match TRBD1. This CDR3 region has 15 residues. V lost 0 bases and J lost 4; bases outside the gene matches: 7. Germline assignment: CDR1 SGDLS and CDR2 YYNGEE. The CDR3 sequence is CASSVDEGASYEQYF. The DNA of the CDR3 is TGTGCCAGCAGCGTAGATGAGGGGGCGTCATACGAGCAGTACTTC.

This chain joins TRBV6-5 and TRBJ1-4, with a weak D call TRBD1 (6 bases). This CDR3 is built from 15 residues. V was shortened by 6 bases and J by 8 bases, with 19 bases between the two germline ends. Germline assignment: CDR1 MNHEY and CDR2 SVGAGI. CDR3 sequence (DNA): TGTGCCAGCAGGCAATCGACAGGCCGCTCGGAAAAACTGTTTTTT. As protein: CASRQSTGRSEKLFF.